This T cell receptor beta chain was identified during a study of CD8+CD57+ T cells in acquired aplastic anemia. Investigators profiled TCR beta VDJ and CDR3 from genomic DNA template. TCRdb independently ran MiXCR on the reads; one entry per CDR3 protein. The data hold roughly 200,000 distinct CDR3 sequences, with 65% observed a single time. The ends were cut back, 0 bases at V and 2 bases at J, with 11 bases in the middle. Germline V gives CDR1 DFQATT, CDR2 SNEGSKA (reference sequence). CDR3 size: 14 residues. Flow cytometry had shown expanded CD8+CD57+ cells in the patients chosen for sequencing. The sequence derives from a human donor with aplastic anemia. The sequencing input was sorted CD4+, CD8+, or CD8+CD57+ T cells (not recorded which) from PBMCs. This chain links TRBV20-1 with TRBJ2-7; no clear D gene. CDR3 in DNA: TGCAGTGCTAGAGACTTCGCGCTGGCCTACGAGCAGTACTTC. Translation gives CSARDFALAYEQYF.